This T cell receptor (beta chain) stems from a study of shared clonotypes between healthy human individuals. About the research overall: Per donor, three plates held CD4 naive cells, three held CD4 memory, two held CD8 naive and one held CD8 memory.

Evenly divided among several immunoSEQ plates was the genomic DNA of each subset. TCRdb's copy holds only in-frame clones and misses some; the assay was immunoSEQ multiplex PCR. This table has roughly 1.5 million clones, approximately 98% appearing once. The V end was cut by 5 bases, the J end by 0 bases, with 25 bases between. The CDR3 is made up of 19 amino acids. Germline CDR1 and CDR2: SGHAT and FQNNGV. The chain couples TRBV11-2 to TRBJ1-1; possibly TRBD1 for D (5 bases). The sample comprised naive CD4+ T cells sorted from blood. Described subset: CD45RA+ positively selected. This sequence originates from a young man in good health. The CDR3 DNA reads as TGTGCCAGCAGCCCGGATGGACATTCTATCCGAATCATGAACACTGAAGCTTTCTTT. Translation: CASSPDGHSIRIMNTEAFF.